These 32 T cell receptor beta chains originate from one sample sequenced in a study of OX40 agonist ivuxolimab in advanced cancers. Produced via immunoSEQ multiplex PCR; TCRdb's table is partial and in-frame only. This table has under 40,000 clones, 65% to 80% appearing once. The sample here was CD4+ or CD8+ T cells sorted from blood, taken in a trial of the OX40 agonist ivuxolimab. These TCRs come from an adult with an advanced solid tumor such as melanoma, head and neck, liver or kidney cancer.

This chain's CDR3 is CASSLVWSGEETQYF. The CDR3 DNA reads as TGTGCCAGCAGCTTAGTGTGGAGTGGGGAAGAGACCCAGTACTTC. The chain has TRBV7-2 and TRBJ2-5; D call uncertain. Germline V gene sequence: CDR1 SGHTA, CDR2 FQGNSA. Trimming took off 1 base at V and 3 bases at J, with 12 bases between the two ends. CDR3 length: 15 amino acids.

This chain uses TRBV5-1 with TRBJ2-2; D ambiguous. V was clipped by 4 bases and J by 4 bases, with 8 bases between them. Germline V gene sequence: CDR1 SGHRS, CDR2 YFSETQ. The CDR3 spans 13 residues. The CDR3 DNA sequence: TGCGCCAGCAGCCTTGAGTTCACCGGGGAGCTGTTTTTT. Translation: CASSLEFTGELFF. The variable domain in full, with the rest retrieved from reference TRBV5-1 and TRBJ2-2, is KAGVTQTPRYLIKTRGQQVTLSCSPISGHRSVSWYQQTPGQGLQFLFEYFSETQRNKGNFPGRFSGRQFSNSRSEMNVSTLELGDSALYLCASSLEFTGELFFGEGSRLTVL.

This chain joins TRBV11-3 and TRBJ1-1, with 9 nucleotides matching TRBD1. V shed 5 bases and J 6 bases; nucleotides not matched to a gene: 10. CDR1 SGHNT and CDR2 YENEEA come from the germline V gene. The CDR3 sequence is 15 residues long. CDR3 sequence (DNA): TGTGCCAGCAGCCCCAGTGAGTGGACAGGGGCTGAAGCTTTCTTT. It codes for CASSPSEWTGAEAFF.

The chain recombines TRBV18 with TRBJ2-1; 9 bases align to TRBD1. Germline CDR1 reads KGHSH; CDR2 reads LQKENI. This CDR3 is built from 16 residues. Losses at the gene ends were 0 bases for V and 9 bases for J; bases not matched to a gene: 9. CDR3 amino acids: CASSPPLGQGKVEQFF. CDR3 nucleotides: TGTGCCAGCTCACCACCGTTAGGACAGGGGAAGGTTGAGCAGTTCTTC.

The J gene is TRBJ2-7, the V gene TRBV28; the D call may be TRBD1 or TRBD2 (5 bases each). Trimming cost V 8 bases and J 5 bases, with 22 bases left between them. CDR1 is MDHEN and CDR2 is SYDVKM in the germline V gene. This CDR3 has 15 amino acids. CDR3 DNA sequence: TGTGCCAGCTCCGAGGGGAGAGGGCTTGGTAACGAGCAGTACTTC. Its translation is CASSEGRGLGNEQYF.

V usage is TRBV11-2 and J usage is TRBJ1-2; 8 bases align to TRBD1. Looked up from germline, CDR1 is SGHAT and CDR2 is FQNNGV. This CDR3 is 16 amino acids long. V lost 1 base, J lost 8 bases, and 12 bases stayed unmatched. The CDR3 DNA reads TGTGCCAGCAGCTTAGGCCCGACAGGGGAGACGGGAGGCTACACCTTC. Protein: CASSLGPTGETGGYTF.

This rearrangement joins TRBV23-1 to TRBJ1-1; 10 bases line up with TRBD1. TRBV23-1 is an ORF for which the function is uncertain. The CDR3 consists of 14 residues. Trimming took 4 bases from V and 5 from J; bases not matched to a gene: 4. CDR3 sequence (DNA): TGCGCCAGCAGTCCCGGGACAGGGGTAACTGAAGCTTTCTTT. Translation gives CASSPGTGVTEAFF.

This sequence joins TRBV15 and TRBJ2-7; D is perhaps TRBD2 (5 bases). CDR3 size: 20 residues. The germline V and J ends were trimmed by 1 base and 0 bases, with 25 bases remaining between them. Germline V gives CDR1 LNHNV, CDR2 YYDKDF (reference sequence). The CDR3 sequence: CATSRGSSWGALRFSYEQYF. The DNA of the CDR3 is TGTGCCACCAGCAGAGGCTCTTCGTGGGGAGCACTTAGGTTCTCCTACGAGCAGTACTTC.

This clone showed up just a few times. J is TRBJ1-2 and V is TRBV6-6; 7 bases match TRBD1. V lost 11 bases and J lost 2; bases outside the gene matches: 14. Germline V gives CDR1 MNHNY, CDR2 SVGAGI (reference sequence). CDR3 length: 15 amino acids. The CDR3: CASGEGDSPNYGYTF. As DNA, the CDR3 is TGTGCCTCGGGTGAGGGGGACAGTCCGAACTATGGCTACACCTTC.

The gene calls are TRBV11-3 and TRBJ2-7; no reliable D call. Germline V CDR1 and CDR2: SGHNT, YENEEA. This CDR3 has 14 amino acids. V was cut by 2 bases and J by 0 bases, with 8 bases left in between. This CDR3 reads CASSLTVISYEQYF. CDR3 bases: TGTGCCAGCAGCTTAACAGTCATCTCCTACGAGCAGTACTTC.

V is TRBV6-1 and J is TRBJ2-5; D uncertain. The end of the DNA fits TRBJ2-7 better, so the J call may be wrong. CDR3 length equals 14 residues. The germline V gene encodes CDR1 MNHNS and CDR2 SASEGT. The chain's CDR3 is CASSESVMGYEQYF. The CDR3 DNA reads TGTGCCAGCAGTGAGAGCGTAATGGGATACGAGCAGTACTTC.

This chain links TRBV7-2 with TRBJ2-2; 8 bases are shared with TRBD1. This CDR3 spans 14 amino acids. V gave up 8 bases and J gave up 8 bases; unmatched junction bases: 10. Germline CDR1 reads SGHTA; CDR2 reads FQGNSA. DNA for the CDR3: TGTGCCAGCGGGGGACAGGCGTTGACGGGGGAGCTGTTTTTT. As protein: CASGGQALTGELFF.

CDR3 sequence: CAWSVRFRGQGRAFF. As DNA, the CDR3 is TGTGCCTGGAGTGTACGATTTAGAGGACAGGGAAGAGCTTTCTTT. The chain is built from TRBV30 and TRBJ1-1; 8 positions match TRBD1. The V gene's germline CDR1 is GTSNPN and CDR2 SVGIG (reference sequence). V was clipped by 0 bases and J by 10 bases; unmatched bases: 13. CDR3 size: 15 residues.

The chain recombines TRBV5-1 with TRBJ2-1; 8 bases align to TRBD2. J gave up 1 base and V 0 bases, and 3 bases lay outside the gene matches. The CDR3 spans 16 residues. Germline CDR1 is SGHRS and CDR2 is YFSETQ. CDR3 nucleotides: TGCGCCAGCAGCTTGGACGGGGGGGCTTCCTACAATGAGCAGTTCTTC. Its translation: CASSLDGGASYNEQFF. Full variable domain (rest looked up from reference TRBV5-1 and TRBJ2-1): KAGVTQTPRYLIKTRGQQVTLSCSPISGHRSVSWYQQTPGQGLQFLFEYFSETQRNKGNFPGRFSGRQFSNSRSEMNVSTLELGDSALYLCASSLDGGASYNEQFFGPGTRLTVL.

The V gene is TRBV18, the J gene TRBJ2-2; 12 positions match TRBD1. V dropped 4 bases and J dropped 2; count of bases not matched to a gene: 8. The CDR3 consists of 18 residues. In germline, CDR1 is KGHSH, CDR2 LQKENI. The CDR3 DNA reads as TGTGCCAGCTCACTCCCGGGACAGGGGGCCCTAAACACCGGGGAGCTGTTTTTT. It yields the protein CASSLPGQGALNTGELFF.

The gene calls are TRBV27 and TRBJ1-6; 7 positions match TRBD1. V lost 8 bases, J lost 5 bases, and 9 bases stayed unmatched. Germline V lookup: CDR1 MNHEY, CDR2 SMNVEV (reference sequence). There are 15 residues in the CDR3. The CDR3 DNA follows: TGTGCCAGCGTAATATGGGACAGCAATAATTCACCCCTCCACTTT. This codes for CASVIWDSNNSPLHF.

This clone was found once. The chain carries TRBV5-1 and TRBJ2-6, with D uncertain. CDR3 size: 16 residues. The V gene's germline CDR1 is SGHRS and CDR2 YFSETQ. V lost 0 bases and J 0 bases, leaving 7 bases between the germline ends. The CDR3 here is CASSLGGTSGANVLTF. The CDR3 DNA follows: TGCGCCAGCAGCTTGGGTGGCACCTCTGGGGCCAACGTCCTGACTTTC.

V gene TRBV15 combines with J gene TRBJ2-6; no definite D call. The germline V and J ends were trimmed by 4 bases and 0 bases, with 10 bases remaining between them. CDR1 is LNHNV, CDR2 YYDKDF, per germline (reference sequence). The CDR3 totals 16 residues. The CDR3 here is CATSMSPISGANVLTF. The CDR3, as DNA: TGTGCCACCAGCATGAGTCCTATCTCTGGGGCCAACGTCCTGACTTTC. The full variable domain, completed using reference TRBV15 and TRBJ2-6, is DAMVIQNPRYQVTQFGKPVTLSCSQTLNHNVMYWYQQKSSQAPKLLFHYYDKDFNNEADTPDNFQSRRPNTSFCFLDIRSPGLGDTAMYLCATSMSPISGANVLTFGAGSRLTVL.

V usage is TRBV19 and J usage is TRBJ1-5; no definite D call. CDR3 length: 14 amino acids. Germline V gene sequence: CDR1 LNHDA, CDR2 SQIVND (reference sequence). Trimming removed 5 bases at V and 4 bases at J, with 12 bases between. CDR3 bases: TGTGCCAGTAGTTCATTGGGTAGGAATCAGCCCCAGCATTTT. Protein sequence: CASSSLGRNQPQHF.

This CDR3 reads CATSKGYAEAFF. Here the CDR3 DNA reads TGTGCCACCAGCAAGGGCTACGCTGAAGCTTTCTTT. The rearrangement uses TRBV15 and TRBJ1-1; D is unresolved. Trimming pared 4 bases from V and 6 bases from J, leaving 9 bases between. CDR3 length: 12 residues. CDR1 and CDR2 from the germline V gene are LNHNV and YYDKDF (reference sequence).

V gene TRBV28 combines with J gene TRBJ1-5; D not resolved. The CDR3 contains 12 residues. V was trimmed by 1 base and J by 6 bases, leaving 4 bases between them. CDR1 and CDR2 from the germline V gene are MDHEN and SYDVKM. The CDR3 loop reads CASSLSGQPQHF. DNA for the CDR3: TGTGCCAGCAGTTTATCGGGTCAGCCCCAGCATTTT.

This clone was picked up a small number of times. V gene TRBV28 combines with J gene TRBJ2-3; TRBD2 might be the D (6 bases). CDR1 is MDHEN, CDR2 SYDVKM, per germline. The CDR3 consists of 15 residues. V dropped 9 bases and J dropped 0 bases, with 16 bases sitting between them. CDR3 in DNA: TGTGCCAGTCGTACGGGTAGCGGTAGCACAGATACGCAGTATTTT. This translates into CASRTGSGSTDTQYF. Full variable domain (remainder filled in from reference TRBV28 and TRBJ2-3): DVKVTQSSRYLVKRTGEKVFLECVQDMDHENMFWYRQDPGLGLRLIYFSYDVKMKEKGDIPEGYSVSREKKERFSLILESASTNQTSMYLCASRTGSGSTDTQYFGPGTRLTVL.

The gene calls are TRBV5-1 and TRBJ2-7; TRBD2 agrees at 11 bases. The CDR3 covers 14 residues. CDR1 SGHRS and CDR2 YFSETQ come from the germline V gene. The trim removed 4 bases at V and 4 bases at J, leaving 4 bases unmatched. The CDR3 sequence is CASSVGTSGYEQYF. The CDR3, as DNA: TGCGCCAGCAGCGTGGGGACTAGCGGATACGAGCAGTACTTC.

This clone was detected once. The chain employs TRBV30 and TRBJ2-3; 9 nucleotides agree with TRBD1. The germline V gene encodes CDR1 GTSNPN and CDR2 SVGIG (reference sequence). The CDR3 sequence is 13 residues long. V shed 6 bases, J shed 3 bases, and the junction held 4 bases outside the gene matches. CDR3 in amino acids: CACRTGVTDTQYF. The DNA of the CDR3 is TGTGCCTGTCGGACAGGGGTGACAGATACGCAGTATTTT.

This clone was found a few times. The CDR3 nucleotides are TGTGCTAGTGGTTACCGGGCCAATCAAGAGACCCAGTACTTC. It codes for CASGYRANQETQYF. V usage is TRBV12-5 and J usage is TRBJ2-5; D is undetermined. V lost 4 bases to trimming and J lost 2 bases, with 11 bases between them. CDR1 LGHNT and CDR2 FRNRAP come from the germline V gene. The CDR3 has 14 amino acids.

V is TRBV19 and J is TRBJ2-5, with no clear D. This CDR3 contains 11 residues. V was cut by 3 bases and J by 5 bases, with 4 bases left in between. Germline CDR1 LNHDA, CDR2 SQIVND (reference sequence). The CDR3 sequence is CASSISETQYF. The CDR3 DNA reads TGTGCCAGTAGTATTTCGGAGACCCAGTACTTC.

This clone was picked up one time. This chain joins TRBV6-5 and TRBJ1-4; 7 positions agree with TRBD1. The CDR3 spans 13 residues. V was clipped by 9 bases and J by 4 bases; unmatched bases: 5. Germline V CDR1 and CDR2: MNHEY, SVGAGI. CDR3 protein: CASSTGDNEKLFF. CDR3 bases: TGTGCCAGTTCTACAGGGGATAATGAAAAACTGTTTTTT.

The sample holds a few counts of this clone. The rearrangement uses TRBV2 and TRBJ2-5; either TRBD1 or TRBD2 may supply D (5 bases each). V lost 0 bases and J lost 4, with 9 bases in between. Per germline, CDR1 SNHLY and CDR2 FYNNEI. This CDR3 contains 14 residues. In nucleotides, the CDR3 is TGTGCCAGCAGTGAAGCCAGTGGGGGAGAGACCCAGTACTTC. Translating it yields CASSEASGGETQYF.

The gene calls are TRBV30 and TRBJ2-5, with D unresolved. The V gene lost 2 bases and the J gene lost 3 bases, with 13 bases spanning the gap. In germline, CDR1 is GTSNPN, CDR2 SVGIG (reference sequence). CDR3 length equals 14 residues. CDR3 nucleotide sequence: TGTGCCTGGAGTAATAACGGCTGGAAAGAGACCCAGTACTTC. It yields the protein CAWSNNGWKETQYF.

V usage is TRBV10-3 and J usage is TRBJ1-4; the match to TRBD1 covers 10 bases. Germline V gives CDR1 ENHRY, CDR2 SYGVKD. The V and J ends lost 6 bases and 7 bases, in that order; junction bases with no gene match: 11. The CDR3 spans 16 residues. The CDR3 is CAIRSGTGESAEKLFF. CDR3 nucleotide sequence: TGTGCCATCAGATCCGGGACAGGGGAATCGGCTGAAAAACTGTTTTTT.

This clone showed up just once. This chain uses TRBV6-5 with TRBJ2-5; 9 bases agree with TRBD2. The DNA end favors TRBJ2-7, so the J call may be wrong. Germline V gene data show CDR1 as MNHEY and CDR2 as SVGAGI. The CDR3 is made up of 14 amino acids. For the CDR3, the DNA is TGTGCCAGCAGGGCTTGGCGGGAGGGCCACGAGCAGTACTTC. It encodes CASRAWREGHEQYF.

The J gene is TRBJ1-3, the V gene TRBV7-9, with D maybe TRBD1 (5 bases). Germline V gene sequence: CDR1 SEHNR, CDR2 FQNEAQ (reference sequence). The CDR3 is made up of 14 amino acids. V lost 6 bases, J lost 7 bases, and 16 bases lay in between. DNA of the CDR3: TGTGCCAGCAGACCCTCGGGGGGGAGCAACACCATATATTTT. The encoded protein is CASRPSGGSNTIYF.